This T cell receptor beta chain was identified in a study of blood T cell repertoires in COVID-19. Across the whole study: The United States, Italy and Spain supplied acute and convalescent COVID-19 samples. Sources were T cells, B-cell-depleted T cells, or PBMCs; the material itself was cDNA or gDNA.

This CDR3 has 13 residues. The germline V and J ends were trimmed by 8 bases and 11 bases, with 19 bases remaining between them. The germline V gene encodes CDR1 SNHLY and CDR2 FYNNEI. In the authors' workflow: Amplifying reference gene primers gave estimates of nucleated cell counts. TCRdb's table, derived via immunoSEQ multiplex PCR, lists solely in-frame clones and lacks some. V and J calls and clone size come straight from that table; D and trimming were deduced from the DNA. In the table there are around 100,000 clones, roughly 85% of which are singletons. The sequenced sample consisted of peripheral blood. This clonotype originated in a woman aged 70-85 years with acute or convalescent COVID-19. The V call is TRBV2, the J call TRBJ2-4; a weak D match, TRBD2 (6 bases). The CDR3 coding sequence is TGTGCCAGCCGGGGTTCAGCGGGTGTATTTCAGTACTTC. Encoded protein: CASRGSAGVFQYF.